At least ten counts were recorded for the clone carrying this TCR beta chain. Its antigen is undetermined. Germline V CDR1 and CDR2: SGHTA, FQGNSA. Deletions cut 1 base from V and 7 bases from J, with 7 bases between. This CDR3 is built from 12 residues. Investigators prepared the TCR beta libraries by applying iRepertoire HTBI primers and Arm-PCR of CDR3 regions. TCRdb processed the multiplex PCR reads anew with MiXCR; each CDR3 protein has one entry. The table shows a few hundred thousand distinct CDR3 sequences, with about a quarter occurring only once. This sample was taken from a study of regulatory T cells in long-lasting Graves disease. Study-level results: Those with persistent disease had in common more public clonotypes (about 3,000) than new patients (approximately 920).

Time point in this sample: persistent/refractory GD, antithyroid drugs over 5 years with positive TRAb. With RNA extracted from PBMCs as input, the TCR library was made. The chain joins TRBV7-2 to TRBJ2-5; possible D gene TRBD1, 5 bases. The TCR sequence derives from a female donor with Graves disease. Specimen: peripheral blood mononuclear cells (PBMCs), collected when the disease was refractory, from a patient treated with antithyroid drugs. CDR3 loop: CASSLDRGTQYF. For the CDR3, the DNA is TGTGCCAGCAGCTTAGATAGGGGGACCCAGTACTTC.